This is a list of T cell receptor beta chains from one sample in a study of cytomegalovirus exposure and HLA in healthy donors. Profiled with immunoSEQ multiplex PCR; TCRdb holds only in-frame clones, not every one. This table has 60,000 to 75,000 clones, around four fifths appearing once. The sequencing sample was made of PBMCs. The receptors originated from a woman aged 30 to 39 in good health and CMV-seronegative. CDR3s include the opening cysteine and the closing phenylalanine or tryptophan. Each record gives: clone size, D gene, V gene, J gene, CDR3 DNA, CDR3 protein. D genes are given only for firm matches. For some rows the clone size is stated as once, few or many, or as a class when expanded; others skip it.

>few|-|TRBV7-2|TRBJ2-5
TGTGCCAGCAGCCTTAACCTCGGGAGAGAGACCCAGTACTTC
CASSLNLGRETQYF
>few|TRBD1|TRBV5-6|TRBJ2-3
TGTGCCAGCAGTACACCGGGACAGGGGATCGAAGATACGCAGTATTTT
CASSTPGQGIEDTQYF
>-|TRBD2|TRBV2|TRBJ2-3
TGTGCCAGCGGGGGGGGCACAGATACGCAGTATTTT
CASGGGTDTQYF
>-|-|TRBV2|TRBJ1-2
TGTGCCAGCAGTGTAAACCCGGCGGCCTCTGGTGGCTACACCTTC
CASSVNPAASGGYTF
>once|TRBD1|TRBV18|TRBJ2-1
TGTGCCAGCTCGCCCCCCACAGGGGCCCTGGATGAGCAGTTCTTC
CASSPPTGALDEQFF
>-|-|TRBV30|TRBJ1-5
TGTGCCTGGAGTCCCCATCCCGGCGGAGATAGCAATCAGCCCCAGCATTTT
CAWSPHPGGDSNQPQHF
>few|-|TRBV5-4|TRBJ2-2
TGTGCCAGCAGCTCGGACACCTTGAACACCGGGGAGCTGTTTTTT
CASSSDTLNTGELFF
>-|-|TRBV10-1|TRBJ2-3
TGCGCCAGCAGTGGACAGGAATTATCCACAGATACGCAGTATTTT
CASSGQELSTDTQYF
>-|TRBD1|TRBV7-4|TRBJ1-5
TGTGCCAGCAGCCCTTCAGGGACAGCTACTTCAATACCCCAGCATTTT
CASSPSGTATSIPQHF
>once|TRBD1|TRBV10-3|TRBJ1-1
TGTGCCATTAGTGACAGGGAGGTTACTGAAGCTTTCTTT
CAISDREVTEAFF
>-|-|TRBV9|TRBJ2-1
TGTGCCAGCAGCGTAGGAGGAGGGGAGGCCTACAATGAGCAGTTCTTC
CASSVGGGEAYNEQFF
>-|-|TRBV7-9|TRBJ2-2
TGTGCCAGCAGCTTCTCGAGAGGGAACGCCGGGGAGCTGTTTTTT
CASSFSRGNAGELFF
>-|TRBD2|TRBV19|TRBJ2-5
TGTGCCAGTAGTTCGACTAGCGGGGGAGGGGAGACCCAGTACTTC
CASSSTSGGGETQYF
>-|TRBD2|TRBV25-1|TRBJ2-4
TGTGCCAGCAGTGGCGGGGGGGCCGGGAAAAACATTCAGTACTTC
CASSGGGAGKNIQYF
>-|TRBD2|TRBV4-1|TRBJ2-1
TGCGCCAGCAGCCACTTTAGCGGGGGGGCCATGAATGAGCAGTTCTTC
CASSHFSGGAMNEQFF
>-|-|TRBV7-3|TRBJ2-1
TGTGCCAGCAGTTTTCGGGACTACAATGAGCAGTTCTTC
CASSFRDYNEQFF
>-|TRBD1|TRBV6-6|TRBJ1-2
TGTGCCAGCAGTGACAGGGGGCGAGATGGCTACACCTTC
CASSDRGRDGYTF
>-|TRBD1|TRBV29-1|TRBJ1-1
TGCAGCTGGACAGGGGGGCGTTACACTGAAGCTTTCTTT
CSWTGGRYTEAFF
>-|-|TRBV7-9|TRBJ1-1
TGTGCCAGCAGCTTCGAAGGGGGAATGAACACTGAAGCTTTCTTT
CASSFEGGMNTEAFF
>-|TRBD1|TRBV7-9|TRBJ1-1
TGTGCCAGCAGCTTAGGACAGGGCCGTAGGGACACTGAAGCTTTCTTT
CASSLGQGRRDTEAFF
>-|TRBD1|TRBV12-5|TRBJ1-5
TGTGCTAGTGGTTTGGGACAGGGGGCCGATCAGCCCCAGCATTTT
CASGLGQGADQPQHF
>-|-|TRBV7-9|TRBJ2-5
TGTGCCAGCAGTCAAATCCCAGGGAATGAGGAGACCCAGTACTTC
CASSQIPGNEETQYF
>-|TRBD2|TRBV27|TRBJ2-1
TGTGCCAGCAGTTTTTTAACGGGAGGGTACAATGAGCAGTTCTTC
CASSFLTGGYNEQFF
>-|TRBD2|TRBV14|TRBJ2-1
TGTGCCAGCAGCCAAGGGGACTACTCCTACAATGAGCAGTTCTTC
CASSQGDYSYNEQFF
>-|-|TRBV7-9|TRBJ1-4
TGTGCCAGCAGCAAAGGGGTAGAAAAACTGTTTTTT
CASSKGVEKLFF
>once|-|TRBV30|TRBJ1-1
TGTGCCTGGAGTCCTAGCGCGTCTGAAGCTTTCTTT
CAWSPSASEAFF
>-|-|TRBV7-3|TRBJ1-4
TGTGCCAGCAGCTTAAACGGGGCAACTAATGAAAAACTGTTTTTT
CASSLNGATNEKLFF
>-|-|TRBV4-3|TRBJ1-5
TGCGCCAGCAGCCAAGATCCTGTCGGGAATTTTCAGCCCCAGCATTTT
CASSQDPVGNFQPQHF
>-|-|TRBV5-4|TRBJ1-6
TGTGCCAGCAGCTTGGACGGAGGGAGAGGGATGCGACCCCTCCACTTT
CASSLDGGRGMRPLHF
>-|-|TRBV5-1|TRBJ2-1
TGCGCCAGCAGCTTGGGAGGAGGACGAGCCCCAATTGAGCAGTTCTTC
CASSLGGGRAPIEQFF
>few|-|TRBV7-8|TRBJ2-1
TGTGCCAGCAGCACCGGCAGGGGATGGTTCTTC
CASSTGRGWFF
>-|TRBD2|TRBV7-6|TRBJ2-1
TGTGCCAGCAGCATGAATAGCGGGCGATACAATGAGCAGTTCTTC
CASSMNSGRYNEQFF
>-|-|TRBV7-8|TRBJ2-5
TGTGCCAGCAGCTTCGGGGAGACCCAGTACTTC
CASSFGETQYF
>-|TRBD1|TRBV6-5|TRBJ1-1
TGTGCCAGCAGTTGGGACAGGATGGCTGAAGCTTTCTTT
CASSWDRMAEAFF
>-|-|TRBV5-6|TRBJ1-3
TGTGCCAGCAGCTTACGCCAGGTGGGAGACACCATATATTTT
CASSLRQVGDTIYF
>few|-|TRBV7-9|TRBJ1-1
TGTGCCAGCAGCTTAGCGGCAGGTGAAGCTTTCTTT
CASSLAAGEAFF
>-|-|TRBV6-1|TRBJ1-2
TGTGCCAGCAACCGCGACTATGGCTACACCTTC
CASNRDYGYTF
>-|TRBD1|TRBV18|TRBJ2-5
TGTGCCAGCTCCCCCCCGGACAGGGGGCCGGAGACCCAGTACTTC
CASSPPDRGPETQYF
>-|TRBD1|TRBV2|TRBJ2-3
TGTGCCAGCAGTGGGGGGACAGGGAGGACAGATACGCAGTATTTT
CASSGGTGRTDTQYF
>-|-|TRBV11-2|TRBJ1-6
TGTGCCAGCAGCTTTCTGGGGGGAAATTCACCCCTCCACTTT
CASSFLGGNSPLHF
>few|TRBD1|TRBV10-3|TRBJ1-1
TGTGCCATCAGTGTAAGGGTACAGGGGATGAACACTGAAGCTTTCTTT
CAISVRVQGMNTEAFF
>once|TRBD1|TRBV7-9|TRBJ2-7
TGTTCCAGCAGCTTACTGGGACAGGGAGTAGGGGAGCAGTACTTC
CSSSLLGQGVGEQYF
>-|-|TRBV7-2|TRBJ1-5
TGTGCCAGTACCACTCGAGACAATCAGCCCCAGCATTTT
CASTTRDNQPQHF
>-|-|TRBV5-1|TRBJ1-2
TGCGCCAGCAGCTTGGCCGGGGATGGCTACACCTTC
CASSLAGDGYTF
>-|TRBD1|TRBV18|TRBJ1-1
TGTGCCAGCTCGTCCAAGGACAGGGAGACTGAAGCTTTCTTT
CASSSKDRETEAFF
>once|-|TRBV19|TRBJ1-2
TGTGCCAGTATCTCGGGGGGAGGCGGCTACACCTTC
CASISGGGGYTF
>-|TRBD2|TRBV7-2|TRBJ2-1
TGTGCCAGCAGCTTAACTAGCGGGAGGGCCGGGTATGAGCAGTTCTTC
CASSLTSGRAGYEQFF
>-|TRBD1|TRBV4-1|TRBJ1-5
TGCGCCAGCAGCCAGCGGACAGGCCTCAATCAGCCCCAGCATTTT
CASSQRTGLNQPQHF
>-|TRBD2|TRBV7-9|TRBJ2-3
TGTGCCAGCAGCCCTAGGGGAGTCACTAGCGGCGGATGGACAGATACGCAGTATTTT
CASSPRGVTSGGWTDTQYF
>-|-|TRBV5-1|TRBJ2-3
TGCGCCAGCAGCTTCGACTCGGCAGATACGCAGTATTTT
CASSFDSADTQYF
>-|TRBD1|TRBV10-1|TRBJ2-2
TGCGCCAGCAGCCCCGGGACAGGGGTCGGGGAGCTGTTTTTT
CASSPGTGVGELFF
>-|-|TRBV6-1|TRBJ1-2
TGTGCCAGCAGCCAAATCAGGGGTGATGGCTACACCTTC
CASSQIRGDGYTF